A selection of T cell receptor beta chains follows, all from one sample in a study of T cells after yellow fever vaccination. MiXCR, run by TCRdb on the 5' RACE reads, gives a single entry per CDR3 protein. The top ten clones hold roughly an eighth of a sample with some 560,000 distinct CDR3 sequences, around 21% of them seen once. The sequencing here drew on PBMCs, taken 15 days after the yellow fever booster vaccination. These TCRs come from a man aged 30-40 years who received the YFV17D yellow fever vaccine. The CDR3 runs from the conserved cysteine through the conserved F or W. D genes are given only for firm matches. Clone size, where shown, is once, few, many, or a class for clones that have expanded.

-	TRBV21-1	-	14	TRBJ2-7	TGTGCCAGCGCGAGCGGAGACAGCTCCTACGAGCAGTACTTC	CASASGDSSYEQYF
TRBD1	TRBV28	-	16	TRBJ1-2	TGTGCCAGCAGAACCGGGACAGGGGGCGGGTTCTATGGCTACACCTTC	CASRTGTGGGFYGYTF
-	TRBV6-1	-	12	TRBJ2-7	TGTGCCAGCAGTGTGGGGAACTACGAGCAGTACTTC	CASSVGNYEQYF
TRBD2	TRBV29-1	few	16	TRBJ2-1	TGCAGCGTTGTGACTAGCGGGACCCTATCCTACAATGAGCAGTTCTTC	CSVVTSGTLSYNEQFF
TRBD1	TRBV10-3	-	13	TRBJ2-1	TGTGCCATCAACAGGGGGTCGGGGGATGAGCAGTTCTTC	CAINRGSGDEQFF
-	TRBV9	-	15	TRBJ1-4	TGTGCCAGCAGCCCGGACTCCCCACGGGGTGAAAAACTGTTTTTT	CASSPDSPRGEKLFF
-	TRBV7-2	few	17	TRBJ2-6	TGTGCCAGCAGCTTAGCCATCCCTGGGTCTGGGGCCAACGTCCTGACTTTC	CASSLAIPGSGANVLTF
TRBD1	TRBV12-3/TRBV12-4	few	13	TRBJ1-5	TGTGCCAGCACGCAGGGGGTAGGTCAGCCCCAGCATTTT	CASTQGVGQPQHF
TRBD1	TRBV5-1	few	15	TRBJ2-3	TGCGCCAGCAGCTTGGGACAGGGGGCCACAGATACGCAGTATTTT	CASSLGQGATDTQYF
TRBD2	TRBV12-3/TRBV12-4	few	14	TRBJ2-1	TGTGCCAGCACCAACCTAGCGGGGAACAATGAGCAGTTCTTC	CASTNLAGNNEQFF
TRBD1	TRBV20-1	-	13	TRBJ2-5	TGCAGTGCTGGGGACAGGGCGTTTGAGACCCAGTACTTC	CSAGDRAFETQYF
TRBD1	TRBV20-1	few	16	TRBJ2-5	TGCAGTGCTGCCGGGACAGGGGGCGTTTTAAAAGAGACCCAGTACTTC	CSAAGTGGVLKETQYF
-	TRBV5-6	few	13	TRBJ2-7	TGTGCCAGCAGCTCCCTCGGGGTCCACGAGCAGTACTTC	CASSSLGVHEQYF
-	TRBV5-1	few	13	TRBJ2-1	TGCGCCAGCAGCAGAGGACAGCCGAATGAGCAGTTCTTC	CASSRGQPNEQFF
TRBD2	TRBV7-6	-	17	TRBJ2-1	TGTGCCAGCAGCTTGGCCGGGACTAGCGGAGGCTACAATGAGCAGTTCTTC	CASSLAGTSGGYNEQFF
-	TRBV12-3/TRBV12-4	many	11	TRBJ1-1	TGTGCCAGCGTATCCAACACTGAAGCTTTCTTT	CASVSNTEAFF
TRBD2	TRBV7-2	-	16	TRBJ2-7	TGTGCCAGCAGCTTAGCGGCGACTAGCGAGTCCTACGAGCAGTACTTC	CASSLAATSESYEQYF
TRBD1	TRBV12-3/TRBV12-4	-	11	TRBJ2-1	TGTGCCAACCAGAGACAGGGAGAGCAGTTCTTC	CANQRQGEQFF
TRBD1	TRBV28	-	16	TRBJ2-2	TGTGCCAGCAGTTTGGCGGGACAGGGAAACACCGGGGAGCTGTTTTTT	CASSLAGQGNTGELFF
TRBD2	TRBV4-3	once	17	TRBJ2-2	TGCGCCAGCAGCCAAGATGGTGGCGGGAGGTGGACCGGGGAGCTGTTTTTT	CASSQDGGGRWTGELFF
TRBD2	TRBV6-2/TRBV6-3	-	15	TRBJ2-1	TGTGCCACTCTCCGGACTAGCACGAGTATTGGTGAGCAGTTCTTC	CATLRTSTSIGEQFF
-	TRBV5-6	once	15	TRBJ2-1	TGTGCCAGCAGCTTGGGGTCATATAGTGACAATGAGCAGTTCTTC	CASSLGSYSDNEQFF
-	TRBV9	many	13	TRBJ2-2	TGTGCCAGCAGCCACTCTCACACCGGGGAGCTGTTTTTT	CASSHSHTGELFF
-	TRBV7-2	few	16	TRBJ2-7	TGTGCCAGCAGCAACCAGGGCGGGATTTCCGCCTACGAGCAGTACTTC	CASSNQGGISAYEQYF
TRBD2	TRBV20-1	few	11	TRBJ2-1	TGCAGTCTCCGACTAGCTTGGGAGCAGTTCTTC	CSLRLAWEQFF
-	TRBV7-3	few	15	TRBJ1-1	TGTGCCAGCAGTCCGGTTGGGGGGACCAACACTGAAGCTTTCTTT	CASSPVGGTNTEAFF